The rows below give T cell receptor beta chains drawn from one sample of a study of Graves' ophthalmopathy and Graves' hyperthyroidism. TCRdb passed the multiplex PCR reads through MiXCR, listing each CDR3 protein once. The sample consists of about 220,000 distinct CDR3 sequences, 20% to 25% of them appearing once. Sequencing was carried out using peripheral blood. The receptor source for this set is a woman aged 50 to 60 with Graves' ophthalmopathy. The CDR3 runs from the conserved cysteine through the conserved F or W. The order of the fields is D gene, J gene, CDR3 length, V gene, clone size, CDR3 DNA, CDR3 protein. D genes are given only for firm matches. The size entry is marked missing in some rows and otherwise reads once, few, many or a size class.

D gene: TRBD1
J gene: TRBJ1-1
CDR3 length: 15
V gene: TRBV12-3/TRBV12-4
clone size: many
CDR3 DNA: TGTGCCAGCTCTAGGGGAGGGGGCGCTGGGACTGAAGCTTTCTTT
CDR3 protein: CASSRGGGAGTEAFF

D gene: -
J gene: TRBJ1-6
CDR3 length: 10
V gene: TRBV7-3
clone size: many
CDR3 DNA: TGTGCCAGCAGCTTTCCACACCATATATTT
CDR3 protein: CASSFPHHIF

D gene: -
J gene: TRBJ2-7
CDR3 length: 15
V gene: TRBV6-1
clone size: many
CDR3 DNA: TGTGCCAGCAGTGGCCTCCAGGGGGGCGTTTACGAGCAGTACTTC
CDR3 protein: CASSGLQGGVYEQYF

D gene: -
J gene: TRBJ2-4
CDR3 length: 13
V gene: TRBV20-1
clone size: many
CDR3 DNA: TGCAGTGCTAGAGTAGATCTCAAAAACATTCAGTACTTC
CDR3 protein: CSARVDLKNIQYF

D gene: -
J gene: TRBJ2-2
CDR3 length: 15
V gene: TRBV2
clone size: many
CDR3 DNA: TGTGCCAGCAGTGCCGCGCGGGCGAACACCGGGGAGCTGTTTTTT
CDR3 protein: CASSAARANTGELFF

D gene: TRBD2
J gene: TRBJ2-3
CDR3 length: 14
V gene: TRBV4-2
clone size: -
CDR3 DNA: TGTGCCAGCAGCCCTAGCGGGCCTCCGGAGGCGCAGTATTTT
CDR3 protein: CASSPSGPPEAQYF

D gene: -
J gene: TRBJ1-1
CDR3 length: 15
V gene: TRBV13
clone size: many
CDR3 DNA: TGTGCCAGCAGCCACCTATGGGGGGCGAAGGTAGAAGCTTTCTTT
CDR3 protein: CASSHLWGAKVEAFF

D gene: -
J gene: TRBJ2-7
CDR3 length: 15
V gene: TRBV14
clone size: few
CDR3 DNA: TGTGTCAGCAGCCAGGCTGACTGGCGGGACTACGAGCAGTACTTC
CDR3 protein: CVSSQADWRDYEQYF

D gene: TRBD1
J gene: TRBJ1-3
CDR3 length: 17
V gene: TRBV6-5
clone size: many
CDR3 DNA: TGTGCCAGCAGTTCGGTACGGGACAGGGCATCTGGAAACACCATATATTTT
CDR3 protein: CASSSVRDRASGNTIYF

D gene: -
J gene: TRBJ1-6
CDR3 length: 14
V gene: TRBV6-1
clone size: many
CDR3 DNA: TGTGCCACTCAGCGGATAGGATCGGATTCACCCCTCCACTTT
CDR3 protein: CATQRIGSDSPLHF

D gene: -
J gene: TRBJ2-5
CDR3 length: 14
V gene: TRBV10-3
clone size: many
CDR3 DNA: TGTGCCATCAGTGAAGCTTCATCGTGGGAGACCCAGTACTTC
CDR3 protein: CAISEASSWETQYF

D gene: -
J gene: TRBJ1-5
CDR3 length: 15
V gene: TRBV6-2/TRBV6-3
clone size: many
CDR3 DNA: TGTGCCACCCGGAGGAGTGGGGTTAGCAATCAGCCCCAGCATTTT
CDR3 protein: CATRRSGVSNQPQHF

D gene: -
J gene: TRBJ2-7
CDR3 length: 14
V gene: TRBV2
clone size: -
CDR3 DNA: TGTGCCAGCAGTGGAGACAGGAGCTCCTACGAGCAGTACTTC
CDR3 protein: CASSGDRSSYEQYF

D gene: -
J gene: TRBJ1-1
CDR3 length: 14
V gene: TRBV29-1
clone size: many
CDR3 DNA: TGCAGCGTTGTGGAAGTAACACCGAACACTGAAGCTTTCTTT
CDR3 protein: CSVVEVTPNTEAFF

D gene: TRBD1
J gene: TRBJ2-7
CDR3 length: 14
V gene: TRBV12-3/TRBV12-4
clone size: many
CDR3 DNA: TGTGCCAGCAGTCCGGGGACAGGGAGTAACGAGCAGTACTTC
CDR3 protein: CASSPGTGSNEQYF

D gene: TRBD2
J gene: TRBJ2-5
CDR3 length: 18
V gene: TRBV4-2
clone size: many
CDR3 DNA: TGTGCCAGCAGCCAAGATACTAGCGGGAGGCGGGGGCAAGAGACCCAGTACTTC
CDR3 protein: CASSQDTSGRRGQETQYF

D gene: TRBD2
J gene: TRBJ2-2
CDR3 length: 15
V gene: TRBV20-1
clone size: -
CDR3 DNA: TGCAGTGCTAGTCGGGCGGGAGTAGGCACCGGGGAGCTGTTTTTT
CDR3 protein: CSASRAGVGTGELFF

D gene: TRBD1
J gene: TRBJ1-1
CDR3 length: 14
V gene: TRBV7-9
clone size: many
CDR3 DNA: TGTGCCAGCAGCCAAACAGGGGGAATCACTGAAGCTTTCTTT
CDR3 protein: CASSQTGGITEAFF

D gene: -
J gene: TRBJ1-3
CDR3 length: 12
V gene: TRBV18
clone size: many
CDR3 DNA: TGTGCCAGCTCACCACGTGGGAACACCATATATTTT
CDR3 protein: CASSPRGNTIYF

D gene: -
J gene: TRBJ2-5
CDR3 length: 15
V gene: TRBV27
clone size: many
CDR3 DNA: TGTGCCAGCAGTCCCACCGGGACGGGCCAAGAGACCCAGTACTTC
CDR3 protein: CASSPTGTGQETQYF

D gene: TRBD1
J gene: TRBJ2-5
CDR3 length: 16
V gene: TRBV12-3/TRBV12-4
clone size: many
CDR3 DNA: TGTGCCAGCAGTTTACGTGCGGACAGGGCTCGGGAGACCCAGTACTTC
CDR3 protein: CASSLRADRARETQYF

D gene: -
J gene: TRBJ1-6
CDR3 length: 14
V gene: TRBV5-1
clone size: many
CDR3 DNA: TGCGCCAGCAGCTTGGGGGACCTCCAGAGTCCCCTCCACTTT
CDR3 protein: CASSLGDLQSPLHF

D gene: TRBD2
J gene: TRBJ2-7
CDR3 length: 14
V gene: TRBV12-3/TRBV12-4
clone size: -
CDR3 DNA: TGTGCCAGCAGTTTAGATGTTAGCGGGACCGAGCAGTACTTC
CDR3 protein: CASSLDVSGTEQYF

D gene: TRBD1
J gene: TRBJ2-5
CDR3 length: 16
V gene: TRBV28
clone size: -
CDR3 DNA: TGTGCCAGCAGTCTCCGGGGGACAGGGGTCGGGGAGACCCAGTACTTC
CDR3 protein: CASSLRGTGVGETQYF

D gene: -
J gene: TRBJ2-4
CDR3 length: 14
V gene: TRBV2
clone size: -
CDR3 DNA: TGTGCCAGCAGTGAGCGGGTAGCCAAAAACATTCAGTACTTC
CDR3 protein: CASSERVAKNIQYF

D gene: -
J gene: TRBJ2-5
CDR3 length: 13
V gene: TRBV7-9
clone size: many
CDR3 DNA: TGTGCCAGCACCCCGGGACTCCAAGAGACCCAGTACTTC
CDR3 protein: CASTPGLQETQYF

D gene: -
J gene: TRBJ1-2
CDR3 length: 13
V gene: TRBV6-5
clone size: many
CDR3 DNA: TGTGCCAGCAGTTCCGGGTCCTCGGGAGGCTACACCTTC
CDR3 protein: CASSSGSSGGYTF

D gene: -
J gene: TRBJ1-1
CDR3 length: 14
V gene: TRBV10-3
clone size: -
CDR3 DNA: TGTGCCATCAGTGAGTTGACAGGGAACACTGAAGCTTTCTTT
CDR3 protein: CAISELTGNTEAFF

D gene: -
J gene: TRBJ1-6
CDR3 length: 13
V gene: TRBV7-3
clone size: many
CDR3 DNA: TGTGCCAGCAGCTTATTCGCCGAGTCACCCCTCCACTTT
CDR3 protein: CASSLFAESPLHF

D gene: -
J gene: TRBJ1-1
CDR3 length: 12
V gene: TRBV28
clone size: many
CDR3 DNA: TGTGCCAGCAGTTTCATAGGGGCTGAAGCTTTCTTT
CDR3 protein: CASSFIGAEAFF

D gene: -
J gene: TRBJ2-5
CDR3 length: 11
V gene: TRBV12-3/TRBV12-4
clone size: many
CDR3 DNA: TGTGCCAGCAGTAATCTAGAGACCCAGTACTTC
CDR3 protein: CASSNLETQYF

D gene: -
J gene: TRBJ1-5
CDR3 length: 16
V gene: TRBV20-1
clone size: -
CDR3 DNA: TGCAGTGCTAGCAATCAGGTAGTGGATACAAATCAGCCCCAGCATTTT
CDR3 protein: CSASNQVVDTNQPQHF

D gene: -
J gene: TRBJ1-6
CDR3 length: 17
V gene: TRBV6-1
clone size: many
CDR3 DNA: TGTGCCAGCAGTCGGGGACTGAGAGCCTCCTATAATTCACCCCTCCACTTT
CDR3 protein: CASSRGLRASYNSPLHF

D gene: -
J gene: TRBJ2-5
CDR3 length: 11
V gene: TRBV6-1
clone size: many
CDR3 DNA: TGTGCCAGCAGTAAAGCTGAGACCCAGTACTTC
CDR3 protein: CASSKAETQYF

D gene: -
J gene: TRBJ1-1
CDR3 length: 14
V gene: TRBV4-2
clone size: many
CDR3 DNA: TGTGCCAGCAGCCAAGGCCGGGGGGACACTGAAGCTTTCTTT
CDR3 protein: CASSQGRGDTEAFF

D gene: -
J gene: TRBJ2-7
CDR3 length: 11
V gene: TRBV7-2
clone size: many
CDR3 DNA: TGTGCCAGCAGCTTAGTTAACGAGCAGTACTTC
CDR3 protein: CASSLVNEQYF

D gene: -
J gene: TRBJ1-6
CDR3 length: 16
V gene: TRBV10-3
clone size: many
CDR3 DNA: TGTGCCATCAGTGAGTCGTCAGGGGCCTATAATTCACCCCTCCACTTT
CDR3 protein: CAISESSGAYNSPLHF

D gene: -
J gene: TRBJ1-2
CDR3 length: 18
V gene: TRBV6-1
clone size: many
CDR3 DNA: TGTGCCAGCAGTGAGCCCGGGATACTAAAGTTAGCTAACTATGGCTACACCTTC
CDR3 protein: CASSEPGILKLANYGYTF

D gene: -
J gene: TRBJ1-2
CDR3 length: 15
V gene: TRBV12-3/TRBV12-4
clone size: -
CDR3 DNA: -
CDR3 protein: CVSSRPGQGSYGCTF

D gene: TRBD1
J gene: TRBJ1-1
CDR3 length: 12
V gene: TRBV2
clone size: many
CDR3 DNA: TGTGCCAGCAGGGGACAGGGGACTGAAGCTTTCTTT
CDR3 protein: CASRGQGTEAFF

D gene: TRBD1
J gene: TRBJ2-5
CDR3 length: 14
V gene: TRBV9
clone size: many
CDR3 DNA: TGTGCCAGCGCTATAACGGGACAGCAAGAGACCCAGTACTTC
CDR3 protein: CASAITGQQETQYF

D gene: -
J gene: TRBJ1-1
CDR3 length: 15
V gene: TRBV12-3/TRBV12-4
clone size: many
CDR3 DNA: TGTGCCAGCAGTTTATCAGGAGGGAGAAGCACTGAAGCTTTCTTT
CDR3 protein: CASSLSGGRSTEAFF

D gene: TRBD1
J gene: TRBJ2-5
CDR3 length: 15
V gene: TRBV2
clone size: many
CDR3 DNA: TGTGCCAGCAGAGCCGGACAGGGGGCCTGGGAGACCCAGTACTTC
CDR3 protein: CASRAGQGAWETQYF

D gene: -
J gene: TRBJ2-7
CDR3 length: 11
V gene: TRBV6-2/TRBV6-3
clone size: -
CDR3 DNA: TGTGCCACCACGGACATGTACGAGCAGTACTTC
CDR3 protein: CATTDMYEQYF

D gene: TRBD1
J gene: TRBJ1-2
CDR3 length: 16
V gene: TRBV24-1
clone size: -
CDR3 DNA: TGTGCCACCAGTGAGACCGGACAGGACTTTTATTATGGCTACACCTTC
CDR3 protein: CATSETGQDFYYGYTF

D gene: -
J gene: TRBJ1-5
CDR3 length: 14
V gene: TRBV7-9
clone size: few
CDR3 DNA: TGTGCCAGCAGCCGGGGGACCAACAATCAGCCCCAGCATTTT
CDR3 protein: CASSRGTNNQPQHF

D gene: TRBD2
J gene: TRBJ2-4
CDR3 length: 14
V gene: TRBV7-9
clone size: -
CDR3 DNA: TGTGCCAGCAGACCCGGGGCAGGGAGGGACATTCAGTACTTC
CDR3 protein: CASRPGAGRDIQYF

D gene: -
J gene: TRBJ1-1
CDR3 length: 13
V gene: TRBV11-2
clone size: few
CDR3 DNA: TGTGCCAGCAGACTTCTCTTGAACACTGAAGCTTTCTTT
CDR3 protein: CASRLLLNTEAFF

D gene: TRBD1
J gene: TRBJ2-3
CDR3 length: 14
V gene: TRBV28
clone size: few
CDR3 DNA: TGTGCCAGCAGTACCCAGGGGGGCACAGATACGCAGTATTTT
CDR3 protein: CASSTQGGTDTQYF

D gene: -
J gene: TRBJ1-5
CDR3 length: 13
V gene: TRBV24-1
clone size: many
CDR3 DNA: TGTGCCACCAGTGATTTCGGGGGGCAGCCCCAGCATTTT
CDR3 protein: CATSDFGGQPQHF

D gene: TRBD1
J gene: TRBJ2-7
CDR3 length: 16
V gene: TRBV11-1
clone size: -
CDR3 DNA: TGTGCCAGCAGCTCGAGGGGGACAGGGGACCTTTACGAGCAGTACTTC
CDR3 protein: CASSSRGTGDLYEQYF

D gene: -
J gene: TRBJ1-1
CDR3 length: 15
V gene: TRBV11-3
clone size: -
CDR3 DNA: TGTGCCAGCACCATAAGGGGGGCGATTGGTACTGAAGCTTTCTTT
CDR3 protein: CASTIRGAIGTEAFF

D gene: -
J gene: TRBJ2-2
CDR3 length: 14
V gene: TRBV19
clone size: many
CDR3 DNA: TGTGCCAGTAGTATGGGACTGAACACCGGGGAGCTGTTTTTT
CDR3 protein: CASSMGLNTGELFF

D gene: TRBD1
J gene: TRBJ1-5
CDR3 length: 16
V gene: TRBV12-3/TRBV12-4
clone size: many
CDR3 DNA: TGTGCCAGCAGTTCCGGGACAGGGGAAAGCAATCAGCCCCAGCATTTT
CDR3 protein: CASSSGTGESNQPQHF